The rows below give T cell receptor beta chains drawn from one sample of a study of regulatory T cells in long-lasting Graves disease. Via MiXCR, TCRdb re-called the multiplex PCR reads, giving one row per CDR3 protein. The table has some 490,000 distinct CDR3 sequences, 12% seen once. A further study also used this sample, focusing on T cells in Graves' hyperthyroidism and ophthalmopathy.

Sequenced here: peripheral blood mononuclear cells (PBMCs), sampled at new diagnosis, from a patient treated with antithyroid drugs. The source of these receptors is a woman aged 25-40 years with Graves disease. CDR3s include the opening cysteine and the closing phenylalanine or tryptophan. A D gene is named only where the DNA matches it firmly. Not all rows give a size; the values are once, few, many and, for expanded clones, a class.

clone_size,v_call,d_call,j_call,cdr3_nt,cdr3_aa
many,TRBV20-1,-,TRBJ2-7,TGCAGTGCTAGTCCTCCGGGGTCCTACGAGCAGTACTTC,CSASPPGSYEQYF
many,TRBV27,TRBD2,TRBJ2-3,TGTGCCAGCAGTTTCGGGACTAGCGGGGTTGATACGCAGTATTTT,CASSFGTSGVDTQYF
many,TRBV5-6,-,TRBJ2-1,TGTGCCAGCAGCTTTTACACAGCCTACAATGAGCAGTTCTTC,CASSFYTAYNEQFF
many,TRBV18,TRBD1,TRBJ2-1,TGTGCCAGCTCACGAGTTACAGGGGCGGGTAATGAGCAGTTCTTC,CASSRVTGAGNEQFF
-,TRBV19,-,TRBJ2-7,TGTGCCAGTAGTGCCGGGACGTTCTACGAGCAGTACTTC,CASSAGTFYEQYF
-,TRBV28,-,TRBJ1-3,TGTGCCAGCAGTCGACTCTCTTACTCTGGAAACACCATATATTTT,CASSRLSYSGNTIYF
few,TRBV7-3,-,TRBJ2-3,TGTGCCAGCAGCTTATACACGAGCACCGATACGCAGTATTTT,CASSLYTSTDTQYF
-,TRBV27,-,TRBJ2-2,TGTGCCAGCAGTTCAGGGGCCGGGGAGCTGTTTTTT,CASSSGAGELFF
many,TRBV12-3/TRBV12-4,-,TRBJ1-2,TGTGCCAGCACCCCCGGATGGACCCTAAAAGAAGGCTACACCTTC,CASTPGWTLKEGYTF
many,TRBV28,TRBD1,TRBJ2-7,TGTGCCAGCAGTTCCACCGGGACAGGGGTCTACGAGCAGTACTTC,CASSSTGTGVYEQYF
many,TRBV30,-,TRBJ1-1,TGTGCCTCAACGCGACTCTGGACACGGAACACTGAAGCTTTCTTT,CASTRLWTRNTEAFF
-,TRBV19,-,TRBJ1-1,TGTGCCAGTAACCACAATCGGAACACTGAAGCTTTCTTT,CASNHNRNTEAFF
-,TRBV6-2/TRBV6-3,-,TRBJ1-2,TGTGCCAGCAGTTATGGGGGCGGGGGTGGCGACTACACCTTC,CASSYGGGGGDYTF